Listed below are T cell receptor beta chains from one sample, sequenced in a study of blood T cell repertoires in COVID-19. Repertoires were generated with immunoSEQ multiplex PCR, while TCRdb's copy carries only in-frame clones and drops some. The sample holds approximately 130,000 clones, about 86% seen once. Sequencing was carried out using peripheral blood. The receptors derive from an older man with active or convalescent COVID-19. Both conserved end residues are part of each CDR3. Each record gives: D gene, clone size, J gene, V gene, CDR3 protein, CDR3 DNA. The D gene is left open where the match is weak. The size of a clone is reported for some rows only, either as once, few or many, or as a class for expanded clones.

TRBD1 | . | TRBJ1-2 | TRBV7-2 | CASSLTGGGYGYTF | TGTGCCAGCAGCTTAACAGGGGGTGGCTATGGCTACACCTTC
. | . | TRBJ2-3 | TRBV21-1 | CASSKLGQGQYF | TGTGCCAGCAGCAAGTTAGGACAGGGGCAGTATTTT
TRBD2 | . | TRBJ2-3 | TRBV4-1 | CASSQQAGGNTQYF | TGCGCCAGCAGCCAACAAGCGGGGGGGAATACGCAGTATTTT
TRBD1 | . | TRBJ2-5 | TRBV29-1 | CSVTGGFETQYF | TGCAGCGTCACAGGGGGCTTTGAGACCCAGTACTTC
. | . | TRBJ1-3 | TRBV7-2 | CASSLDWAFGNTIYF | TGTGCCAGCAGCTTAGATTGGGCATTTGGAAACACCATATATTTT
. | . | TRBJ1-5 | TRBV12-3/TRBV12-4 | CASSPGNNQPQHF | TGTGCCAGCAGTCCCGGGAATAATCAGCCCCAGCATTTT
. | . | TRBJ1-3 | TRBV7-2 | CASSLDNSGNTIYF | TGTGCCAGCAGCTTAGACAACTCTGGAAACACCATATATTTT
TRBD2 | . | TRBJ2-7 | TRBV9 | CASSPRDYSRYEQYF | TGTGCCAGCAGCCCGAGGGACTATTCAAGGTACGAGCAGTACTTC
. | . | TRBJ2-6 | TRBV7-3 | CASSLTGQGLSGANVLTF | TGTGCCAGCAGCTTAACTGGGCAGGGCCTCTCTGGGGCCAACGTCCTGACTTTC
. | few | TRBJ2-3 | TRBV4-3 | CASSQEAGGSSTDTQYF | TGCGCCAGCAGCCAAGAAGCTGGGGGCTCGAGCACAGATACGCAGTATTTT
TRBD2 | . | TRBJ2-3 | TRBV9 | CASSQAGSHTQYF | TGTGCCAGCAGCCAAGCGGGGAGTCATACGCAGTATTTT
. | . | TRBJ2-7 | TRBV7-9 | CASSLLSGAYEQYF | TGTGCCAGCAGCTTACTTAGCGGAGCCTACGAGCAGTACTTC
. | few | TRBJ1-2 | TRBV5-6 | CASSLEQFNYGYTF | TGTGCCAGCAGCTTGGAACAGTTTAACTATGGCTACACCTTC
. | . | TRBJ1-1 | TRBV4-1 | CASSQDSGWITEAFF | TGCGCCAGCAGCCAAGATTCAGGGTGGATCACTGAAGCTTTCTTT
TRBD1 | . | TRBJ1-1 | TRBV3-1/TRBV3-2 | CASSRSTGGNTEAFF | TGTGCCAGCAGCCGATCGACAGGGGGAAACACTGAAGCTTTCTTT
TRBD2 | . | TRBJ2-7 | TRBV5-1 | CASSPLAAGPYEQYF | TGCGCCAGCAGTCCGCTAGCGGCTGGCCCCTACGAGCAGTACTTC
. | . | TRBJ1-4 | TRBV12-3/TRBV12-4 | CATRRQANEKLFF | TGTGCCACCCGACGGCAGGCTAATGAAAAACTGTTTTTT
. | . | TRBJ1-5 | TRBV28 | CASSLRGSNQPQHF | TGTGCCAGCAGTTTACGGGGTAGCAATCAGCCCCAGCATTTT
. | . | TRBJ2-7 | TRBV10-1 | CASSESTPVRAIYEQYF | TGCGCCAGCAGTGAGTCGACTCCAGTGAGGGCGATCTACGAGCAGTACTTC
. | . | TRBJ2-6 | TRBV18 | CASSPPSGSGANVLTF | TGTGCCAGCTCACCACCGTCCGGGTCCGGGGCCAACGTCCTGACTTTC